This T cell receptor (beta chain) came from a study of T cell changes during pregnancy in multiple sclerosis. The CDR3 has 13 amino acids. Looked up from germline, CDR1 is SGHVS and CDR2 is FQNEAQ. V was trimmed by 5 bases and J by 4 bases, leaving 11 bases between them. The data were produced by immunoSEQ multiplex PCR, yet TCRdb's version contains in-frame clones alone and is incomplete. The sample holds more than 15,000 clones; roughly 80% are singletons and the top ten take roughly 17%. The sample was CD8+ T cells from peripheral blood mononuclear cells, taken after pregnancy. The TCR sequence derives from a female donor in good health, enrolled as a control in a pregnancy study. The V gene is TRBV7-8, the J gene TRBJ1-1, with D uncertain. The CDR3 protein is CASSPTRGTEAFF. CDR3 bases: TGTGCCAGCAGCCCCACCCGGGGCACTGAAGCTTTCTTT.